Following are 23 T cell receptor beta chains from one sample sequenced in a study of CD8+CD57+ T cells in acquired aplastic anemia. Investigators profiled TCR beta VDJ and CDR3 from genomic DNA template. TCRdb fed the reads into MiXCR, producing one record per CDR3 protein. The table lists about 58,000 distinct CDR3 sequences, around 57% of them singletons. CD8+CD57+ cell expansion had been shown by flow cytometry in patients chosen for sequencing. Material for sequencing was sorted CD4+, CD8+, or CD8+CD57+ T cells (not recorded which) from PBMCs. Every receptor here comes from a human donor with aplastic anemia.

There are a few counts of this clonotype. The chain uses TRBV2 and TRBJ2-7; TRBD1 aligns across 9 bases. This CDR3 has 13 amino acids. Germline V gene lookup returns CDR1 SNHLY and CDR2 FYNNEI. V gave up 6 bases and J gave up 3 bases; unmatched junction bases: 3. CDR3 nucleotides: TGTGCCAGCAGCCGACAGGGGGGCTACGAGCAGTACTTC. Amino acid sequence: CASSRQGGYEQYF.

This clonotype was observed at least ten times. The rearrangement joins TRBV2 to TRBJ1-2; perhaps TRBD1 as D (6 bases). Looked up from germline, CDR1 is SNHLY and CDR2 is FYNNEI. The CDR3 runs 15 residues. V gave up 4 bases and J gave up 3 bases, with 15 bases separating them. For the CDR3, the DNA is TGTGCCAGCAGTGCCGAGGGGGAGAGGGACTATGGCTACACCTTC. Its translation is CASSAEGERDYGYTF.

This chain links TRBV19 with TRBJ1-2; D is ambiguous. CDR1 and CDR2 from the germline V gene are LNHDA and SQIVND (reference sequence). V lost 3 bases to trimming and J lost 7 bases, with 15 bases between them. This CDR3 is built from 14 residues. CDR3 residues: CASSIKVASSGYTF. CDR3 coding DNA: TGTGCCAGTAGTATCAAGGTAGCATCTAGTGGCTACACCTTC.

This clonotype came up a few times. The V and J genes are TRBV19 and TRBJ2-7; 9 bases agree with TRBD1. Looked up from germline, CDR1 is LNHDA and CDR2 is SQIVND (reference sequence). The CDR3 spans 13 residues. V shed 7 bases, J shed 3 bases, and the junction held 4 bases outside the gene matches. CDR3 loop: CASTRTGDYEQYF. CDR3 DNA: TGTGCCAGTACAAGGACAGGGGACTACGAGCAGTACTTC.

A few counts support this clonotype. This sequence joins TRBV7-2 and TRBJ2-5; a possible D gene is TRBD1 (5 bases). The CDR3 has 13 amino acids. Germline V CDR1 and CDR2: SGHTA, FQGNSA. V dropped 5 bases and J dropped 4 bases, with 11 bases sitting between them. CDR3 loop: CASSRETVETQYF. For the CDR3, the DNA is TGTGCCAGCAGCCGTGAGACAGTAGAGACCCAGTACTTC.

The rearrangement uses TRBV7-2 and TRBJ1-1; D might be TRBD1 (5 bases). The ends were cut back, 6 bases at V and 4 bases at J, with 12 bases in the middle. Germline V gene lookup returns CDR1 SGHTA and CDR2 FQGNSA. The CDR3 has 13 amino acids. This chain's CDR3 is CASSLGGATEAFF. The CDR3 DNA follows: TGTGCCAGCAGTTTGGGGGGTGCCACTGAAGCTTTCTTT.

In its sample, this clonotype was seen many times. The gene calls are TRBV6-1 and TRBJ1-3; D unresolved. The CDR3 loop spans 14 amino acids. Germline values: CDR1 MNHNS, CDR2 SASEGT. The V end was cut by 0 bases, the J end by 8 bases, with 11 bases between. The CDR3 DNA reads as TGTGCCAGCAGTGAAGCGCAAACGAGGGACACCATATATTTT. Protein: CASSEAQTRDTIYF.

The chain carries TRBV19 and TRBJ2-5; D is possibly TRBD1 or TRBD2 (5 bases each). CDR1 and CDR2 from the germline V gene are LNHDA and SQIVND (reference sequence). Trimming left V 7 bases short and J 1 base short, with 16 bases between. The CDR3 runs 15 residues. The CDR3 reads CASKHDWGSQETQYF. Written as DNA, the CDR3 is TGTGCCAGTAAGCATGATTGGGGGAGCCAAGAGACCCAGTACTTC. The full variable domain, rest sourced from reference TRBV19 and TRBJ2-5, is DGGITQSPKYLFRKEGQNVTLSCEQNLNHDAMYWYRQDPGQGLRLIYYSQIVNDFQKGDIAEGYSVSREKKESFPLTVTSAQKNPTAFYLCASKHDWGSQETQYFGPGTRLLVL.

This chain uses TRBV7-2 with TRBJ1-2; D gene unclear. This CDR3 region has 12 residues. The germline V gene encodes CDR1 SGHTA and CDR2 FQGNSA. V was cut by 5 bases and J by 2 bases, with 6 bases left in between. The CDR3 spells CASSQSNYGYTF. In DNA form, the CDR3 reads TGTGCCAGCAGCCAGTCGAACTATGGCTACACCTTC.

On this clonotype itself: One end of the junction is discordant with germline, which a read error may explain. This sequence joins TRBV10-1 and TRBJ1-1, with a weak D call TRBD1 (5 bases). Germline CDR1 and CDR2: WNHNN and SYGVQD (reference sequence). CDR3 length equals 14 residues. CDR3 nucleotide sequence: TGTGCCATCAGTGCCTCAGGGTGGGGCACTGAAGCTTTCTTT. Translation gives CAISASGWGTEAFF.

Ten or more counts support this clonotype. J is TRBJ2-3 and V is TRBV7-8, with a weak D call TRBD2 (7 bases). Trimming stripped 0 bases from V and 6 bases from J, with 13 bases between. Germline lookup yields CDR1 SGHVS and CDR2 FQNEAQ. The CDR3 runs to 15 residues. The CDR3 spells CASSLAGGPGDTQYF. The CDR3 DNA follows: TGTGCCAGCAGCTTAGCGGGGGGGCCGGGGGATACGCAGTATTTT.

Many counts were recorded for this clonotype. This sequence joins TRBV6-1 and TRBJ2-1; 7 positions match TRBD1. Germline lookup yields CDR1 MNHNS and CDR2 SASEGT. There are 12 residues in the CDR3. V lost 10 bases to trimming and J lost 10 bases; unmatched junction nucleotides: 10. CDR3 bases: TGTGCCACAGAACCACCGGGACAGGAGCAGTTCTTC. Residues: CATEPPGQEQFF.

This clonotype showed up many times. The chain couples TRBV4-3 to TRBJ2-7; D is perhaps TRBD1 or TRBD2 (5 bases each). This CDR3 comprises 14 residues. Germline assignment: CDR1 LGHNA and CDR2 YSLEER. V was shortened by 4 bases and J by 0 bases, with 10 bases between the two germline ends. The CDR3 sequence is CASSPTRGSYEQYF. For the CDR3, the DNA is TGCGCCAGCAGCCCAACTAGGGGCTCCTACGAGCAGTACTTC.

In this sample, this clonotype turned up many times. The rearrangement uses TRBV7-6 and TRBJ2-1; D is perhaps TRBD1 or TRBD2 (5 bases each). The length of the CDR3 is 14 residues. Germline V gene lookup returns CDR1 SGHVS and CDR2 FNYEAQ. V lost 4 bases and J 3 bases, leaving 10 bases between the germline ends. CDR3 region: CASSSGTYYNEQFF. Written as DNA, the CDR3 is TGTGCCAGCAGCTCGGGGACCTACTACAATGAGCAGTTCTTC.

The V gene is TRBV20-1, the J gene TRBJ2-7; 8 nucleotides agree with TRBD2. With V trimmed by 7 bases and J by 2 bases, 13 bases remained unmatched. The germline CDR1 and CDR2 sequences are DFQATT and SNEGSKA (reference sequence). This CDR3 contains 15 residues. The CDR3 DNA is TGCAGTGTTAAATCCCTCGGGGGGGGCCCCTACGAGCAGTACTTC. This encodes CSVKSLGGGPYEQYF.

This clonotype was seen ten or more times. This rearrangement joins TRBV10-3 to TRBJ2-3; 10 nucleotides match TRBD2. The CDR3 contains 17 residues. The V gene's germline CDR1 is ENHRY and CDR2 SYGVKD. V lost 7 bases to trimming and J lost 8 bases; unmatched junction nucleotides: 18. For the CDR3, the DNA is TGTGCCATCAACCCTTCTAGCGGGGGCCCGGGTGAGGGTACGCAGTATTTT. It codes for CAINPSSGGPGEGTQYF.

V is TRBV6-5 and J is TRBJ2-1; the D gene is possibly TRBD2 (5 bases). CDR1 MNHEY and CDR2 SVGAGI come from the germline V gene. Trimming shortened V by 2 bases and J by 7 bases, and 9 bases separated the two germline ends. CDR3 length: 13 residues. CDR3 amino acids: CASSYGPGNEQFF. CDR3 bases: TGTGCCAGCAGTTACGGCCCGGGGAATGAGCAGTTCTTC.

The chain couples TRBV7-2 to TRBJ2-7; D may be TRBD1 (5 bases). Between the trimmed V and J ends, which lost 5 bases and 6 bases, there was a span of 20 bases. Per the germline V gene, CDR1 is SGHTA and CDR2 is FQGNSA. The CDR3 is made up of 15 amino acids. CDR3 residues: CASSTTQGTLSEQYF. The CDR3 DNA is TGTGCCAGCAGCACGACGCAGGGTACCCTTTCCGAGCAGTACTTC.

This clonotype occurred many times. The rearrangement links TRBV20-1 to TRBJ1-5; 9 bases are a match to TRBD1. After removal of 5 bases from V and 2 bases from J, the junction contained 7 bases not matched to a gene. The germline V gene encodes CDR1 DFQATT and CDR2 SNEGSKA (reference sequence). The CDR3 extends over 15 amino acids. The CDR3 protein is CSALDRGNRNQPQHF. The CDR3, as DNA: TGCAGTGCTTTGGACAGGGGCAATCGCAATCAGCCCCAGCATTTT.

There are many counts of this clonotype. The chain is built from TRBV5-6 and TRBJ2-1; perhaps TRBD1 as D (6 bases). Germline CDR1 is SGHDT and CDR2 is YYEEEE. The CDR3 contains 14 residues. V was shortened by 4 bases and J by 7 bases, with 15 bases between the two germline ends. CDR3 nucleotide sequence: TGTGCCAGCAGCGGGCTACAGGGAACGAATGAGCAGTTCTTC. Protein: CASSGLQGTNEQFF.

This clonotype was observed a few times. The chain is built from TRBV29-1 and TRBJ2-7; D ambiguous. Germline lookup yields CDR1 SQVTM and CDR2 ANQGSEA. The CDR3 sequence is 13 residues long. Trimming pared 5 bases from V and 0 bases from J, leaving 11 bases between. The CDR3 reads CSVQKENSYEQYF. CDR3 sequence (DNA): TGCAGCGTTCAGAAGGAAAACTCCTACGAGCAGTACTTC.

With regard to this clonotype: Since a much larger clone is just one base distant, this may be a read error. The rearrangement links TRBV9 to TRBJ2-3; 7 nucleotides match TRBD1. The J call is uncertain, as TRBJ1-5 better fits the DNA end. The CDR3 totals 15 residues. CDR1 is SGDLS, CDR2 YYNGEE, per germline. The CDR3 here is CASSYEAGGTDTQHF. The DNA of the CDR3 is TGTGCCAGCAGCTATGAGGCGGGGGGGACAGATACGCAGCATTTT.

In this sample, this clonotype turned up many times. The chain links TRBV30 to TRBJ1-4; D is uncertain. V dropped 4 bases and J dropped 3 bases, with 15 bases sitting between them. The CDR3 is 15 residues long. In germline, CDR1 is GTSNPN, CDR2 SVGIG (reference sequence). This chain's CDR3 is CAWTDMGLANEKLFF. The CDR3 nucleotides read TGTGCCTGGACCGACATGGGGTTAGCTAATGAAAAACTGTTTTTT.